This T cell receptor beta chain was recovered during a study of blood T cell repertoires in COVID-19. On the study more broadly: Samples of COVID-19 (acute and convalescent) were obtained from the United States, Italy and Spain.

The CDR3 length is 13 residues. J was trimmed by 10 bases and V by 1 base; bases with no gene match: 5. This table comes from immunoSEQ multiplex PCR, and its TCRdb copy is limited to in-frame clones, with some not included. Of some 110,000 clones in the sample, roughly four fifths were seen once. This sequence joins TRBV12-3 or TRBV12-4 and TRBJ2-5; 8 nucleotides agree with TRBD1. Sequenced input: peripheral blood. The TCR was taken from a woman between 65 and 79 years old with acute or convalescent COVID-19. This CDR3 reads CASSLGTGSIQYF. Here the CDR3 DNA reads TGTGCCAGCAGTTTAGGGACAGGGAGTATCCAGTACTTC.